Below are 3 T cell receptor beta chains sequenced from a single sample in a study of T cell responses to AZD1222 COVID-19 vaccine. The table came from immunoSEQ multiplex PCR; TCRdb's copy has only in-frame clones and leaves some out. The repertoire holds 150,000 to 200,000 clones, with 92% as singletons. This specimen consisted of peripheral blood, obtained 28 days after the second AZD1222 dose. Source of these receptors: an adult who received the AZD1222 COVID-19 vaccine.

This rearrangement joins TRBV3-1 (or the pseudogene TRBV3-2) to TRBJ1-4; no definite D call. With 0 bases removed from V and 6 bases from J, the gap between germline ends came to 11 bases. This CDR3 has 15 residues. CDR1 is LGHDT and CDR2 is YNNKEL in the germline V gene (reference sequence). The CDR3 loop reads CASSQDGYQDEKLFF. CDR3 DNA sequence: TGTGCCAGCAGCCAAGATGGGTACCAGGATGAAAAACTGTTTTTT.

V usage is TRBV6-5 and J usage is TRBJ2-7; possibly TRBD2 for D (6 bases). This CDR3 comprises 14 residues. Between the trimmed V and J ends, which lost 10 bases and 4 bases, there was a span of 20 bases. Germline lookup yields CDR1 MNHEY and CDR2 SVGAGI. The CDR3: CATLPLAMAYEQYF. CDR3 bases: TGTGCCACCTTACCTCTAGCGATGGCGTACGAGCAGTACTTC.

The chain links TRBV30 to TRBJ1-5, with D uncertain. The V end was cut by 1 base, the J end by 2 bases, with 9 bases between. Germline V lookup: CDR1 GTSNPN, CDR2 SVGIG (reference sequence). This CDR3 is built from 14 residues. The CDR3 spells CAWSGQVGNQPQHF. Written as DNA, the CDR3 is TGTGCCTGGAGTGGGCAGGTCGGCAATCAGCCCCAGCATTTT.